A selection of T cell receptor beta chains follows, all from one sample in a study of blood T cell repertoires in COVID-19. Clones were sequenced by immunoSEQ multiplex PCR, and TCRdb holds only the in-frame ones, with some missing. The table includes about 230,000 clones, approximately 83% detected once. The sample was peripheral blood. The receptors stem from a man in his forties or fifties with acute or convalescent COVID-19. CDR3s include the opening cysteine and the closing phenylalanine or tryptophan. A D gene is named only where the DNA matches it firmly. Not every row has a clone size; where given, it reads once, few, many or a size class.

abundance	d_gene	j_gene	v_gene	CDR3aa	CDR3nt
NA	NA	TRBJ1-1	TRBV6-6	CASSTGNTEAFF	TGTGCCAGCAGTACAGGGAACACTGAAGCTTTCTTT
NA	NA	TRBJ2-5	TRBV6-5	CASKQEGETQYF	TGTGCCAGCAAACAGGAGGGAGAGACCCAGTACTTC
NA	TRBD1	TRBJ2-3	TRBV5-1	CASSPGQGQDTQYF	TGCGCCAGCAGCCCGGGACAGGGGCAAGATACGCAGTATTTT
NA	NA	TRBJ1-5	TRBV27	CASSLSAYQPQHF	TGTGCCAGCAGTTTATCGGCTTATCAGCCCCAGCATTTT
NA	TRBD2	TRBJ2-1	TRBV7-2	CASIPGLAGYEQFF	TGTGCCAGCATCCCGGGACTAGCGGGATATGAGCAGTTCTTC
NA	TRBD1	TRBJ2-5	TRBV7-3	CASSPNRGSETQYF	TGTGCCAGCAGCCCCAACAGGGGCTCAGAGACCCAGTACTTC
NA	NA	TRBJ2-7	TRBV7-2	CASSYPSREQYF	TGTGCCAGCAGCTACCCGTCTCGGGAGCAGTACTTC
NA	NA	TRBJ2-2	TRBV7-9	CASSADSSWELFF	TGTGCCAGCAGCGCAGACAGTTCTTGGGAGCTGTTTTTT
NA	TRBD1	TRBJ1-2	TRBV11-2	CASTLGTGEGNYGYTF	TGTGCCAGCACCTTGGGGACAGGGGAAGGAAACTATGGCTACACCTTC
NA	NA	TRBJ1-4	TRBV10-3	CASREGQNEKLFF	TGTGCCTCCAGGGAGGGGCAGAACGAAAAACTGTTTTTT
NA	NA	TRBJ1-5	TRBV3-1/TRBV3-2	CASSQAISNQPQHF	TGTGCCAGCAGCCAAGCTATCAGCAATCAGCCCCAGCATTTT
NA	TRBD1	TRBJ1-1	TRBV19	CASKDRGPEAFF	TGTGCCAGTAAGGACAGGGGCCCTGAAGCTTTCTTT
NA	TRBD1	TRBJ1-2	TRBV3-1/TRBV3-2	CASSRSTGNYGYTF	TGTGCCAGCAGCCGTTCGACAGGGAACTATGGCTACACCTTC
NA	TRBD1	TRBJ1-1	TRBV12-5	CASGLETGAEAFF	TGTGCTAGTGGTTTGGAAACAGGGGCTGAAGCTTTCTTT
NA	TRBD1	TRBJ1-2	TRBV2	CASSSGQGLYGYTF	TGTGCCAGCAGTTCGGGACAGGGTCTTTATGGCTACACCTTC
NA	NA	TRBJ1-4	TRBV7-2	CASSLKEAGANEKLFF	TGTGCCAGCAGCCTAAAGGAGGCAGGAGCTAATGAAAAACTGTTTTTT
NA	TRBD2	TRBJ2-1	TRBV5-4	CASSPTSGSILHEQFF	TGTGCCAGCAGCCCGACTAGCGGGAGTATCTTGCATGAGCAGTTCTTC
NA	TRBD2	TRBJ2-1	TRBV4-1	CASSPVASGRPPYNEQFF	TGCGCCAGCAGCCCTGTGGCTAGCGGGAGGCCCCCCTACAATGAGCAGTTCTTC
NA	NA	TRBJ1-2	TRBV12-3/TRBV12-4	CASSLGSGYTF	TGTGCCAGCAGCTTGGGCTCCGGCTACACCTTC
NA	TRBD2	TRBJ2-7	TRBV6-2/TRBV6-3	CASSYSPGGRNEQYF	TGTGCCAGCAGTTACTCGCCGGGAGGGCGGAACGAGCAGTACTTC
NA	NA	TRBJ1-2	TRBV6-1	CASSEKGYYGYTF	TGTGCCAGCAGTGAAAAGGGGTACTATGGCTACACCTTC
NA	NA	TRBJ1-1	TRBV7-9	CASSPGEVGAFF	TGTGCCAGCAGCCCCGGAGAGGTTGGGGCTTTCTTT
few	NA	TRBJ1-1	TRBV24-1	CATSDGTAEAFF	TGTGCCACCAGTGATGGGACTGCTGAAGCTTTCTTT
NA	NA	TRBJ1-1	TRBV7-6	CASSLAAGQEAFF	TGTGCCAGCAGCTTAGCGGCCGGACAGGAAGCTTTCTTT
NA	NA	TRBJ1-5	TRBV10-3	CAISGTTGSRQPQHF	TGTGCCATCAGTGGAACAACAGGTTCTCGGCAGCCCCAGCATTTT